These 8 T cell receptor beta chains came from one sample sequenced in a study of T cell repertoires in cytomegalovirus infection. TCRdb ran MiXCR on the reads and lists one entry per CDR3 protein. This table has approximately 730,000 distinct CDR3 sequences, under 35% appearing once. These receptors are not linked to any known antigen. Sequenced here: cultured CD8+ T cells from PBMCs, sampled from culture after CMV antigen stimulation. The receptors here all came from a human donor in good health (CMV status not recorded). Some clones in this sample may be carry-over from other donors' samples.

This chain connects TRBV4-1 to TRBJ2-2; the match to TRBD2 covers 7 bases. From germline, CDR1 is MGHRA and CDR2 YSYEKL. The CDR3 covers 19 residues. Germline trimming cut 2 bases from V and 5 bases from J; bases unmatched to any gene: 17. DNA for the CDR3: TGCGCCAGCAGCCAATGGTACGGGAGGCGGGGATCAAGGACCGGGGAGCTGTTTTTT. Translated, it gives CASSQWYGRRGSRTGELFF.

This clonotype appeared a few times. This chain joins TRBV11-3 and TRBJ2-3; D is perhaps TRBD1 or TRBD2 (5 bases each). CDR3 length: 15 residues. V was cut by 5 bases and J by 4 bases, with 16 bases left in between. Germline loops: CDR1 SGHNT, CDR2 YENEEA. For the CDR3, the DNA is TGTGCCAGCAGCAACCGGGACCATTCCCCAGATACGCAGTATTTT. This translates into CASSNRDHSPDTQYF.

This clonotype appeared once. Here the CDR3 DNA reads TGTGCCAGCTCACGCGAAACAGGGGGCTACGAGCAGTACGTC. Translated, it gives CASSRETGGYEQYV. This rearrangement joins TRBV18 to TRBJ2-7; 8 bases map to TRBD1. This CDR3 has 14 residues. Trimming took 4 bases from V and 3 from J; bases not matched to a gene: 5. Germline V gene data show CDR1 as KGHSH and CDR2 as LQKENI.

This chain joins TRBV2 and TRBJ2-1; D remains ambiguous. The germline CDR1 and CDR2 sequences are SNHLY and FYNNEI. Trimming left V 4 bases short and J 7 bases short, with 11 bases between. This CDR3 has 13 residues. The CDR3 DNA reads as TGTGCCAGCAGTGTCCCCTCACGGAATGAGCAGTTCTTC. Translated: CASSVPSRNEQFF. Drawing the rest from reference TRBV2 and TRBJ2-1, the complete variable domain is EPEVTQTPSHQVTQMGQEVILRCVPISNHLYFYWYRQILGQKVEFLVSFYNNEISEKSEIFDDQFSVERPDGSNFTLKIRSTKLEDSAMYFCASSVPSRNEQFFGPGTRLTVL.

This chain links TRBV6-1 with TRBJ2-1; D is ambiguous. V was cut by 3 bases and J by 0 bases, with 15 bases left in between. Germline CDR1 is MNHNS and CDR2 is SASEGT. The length of the CDR3 is 17 residues. CDR3 loop: CASSDQPGLSSYNEQFF. The DNA for the CDR3 is TGTGCCAGCAGTGACCAACCAGGTCTGAGCTCCTACAATGAGCAGTTCTTC.

A remark on this clonotype: The junction and the germline gene differ at one end; a read error may be behind it. The chain combines TRBV7-9 with TRBJ2-2; TRBD1 might be the D (5 bases). The CDR3 runs 23 residues. Germline loops: CDR1 SEHNR, CDR2 FQNEAQ (reference sequence). In nucleotides, the CDR3 is TGTGCCGGCAGCCCCTTTCTACAGGTCTCTCAGTCCCTAATACTCTACGACACCGGGGAGCTGTTTTTT. Amino acid sequence: CAGSPFLQVSQSLILYDTGELFF. The full variable domain, with the rest looked up from reference TRBV7-9 and TRBJ2-2, is DTGVSQNPRHKITKRGQNVTFRCDPISEHNRLYWYRQTLGQGPEFLTYFQNEAQLEKSRLLSDRFSAERPKGSFSTLEIQRTEQGDSAMYLCAGSPFLQVSQSLILYDTGELFFGEGSRLTVL.

This rearrangement joins TRBV20-1 to TRBJ1-1; D unresolved. The CDR3 is 13 amino acids. CDR1 DFQATT and CDR2 SNEGSKA come from the germline V gene (reference sequence). The ends were cut back, 6 bases at V and 0 bases at J, with 11 bases in the middle. The CDR3 protein is CSAVGFMNTEAFF. DNA of the CDR3: TGCAGTGCCGTCGGATTTATGAACACTGAAGCTTTCTTT.

This clonotype was detected only a few times. The chain couples TRBV7-6 to TRBJ1-1, with 12 bases fitting TRBD1. Germline V gives CDR1 SGHVS, CDR2 FNYEAQ. With 5 bases clipped from V and 8 bases from J, the junction kept 9 bases outside the gene matches. The CDR3 has 15 residues. In DNA form, the CDR3 reads TGTGCCAGCAGCCTCGCGGGACAGGGGGCGAGGGAAGCTTTCTTT. The encoded protein is CASSLAGQGAREAFF.